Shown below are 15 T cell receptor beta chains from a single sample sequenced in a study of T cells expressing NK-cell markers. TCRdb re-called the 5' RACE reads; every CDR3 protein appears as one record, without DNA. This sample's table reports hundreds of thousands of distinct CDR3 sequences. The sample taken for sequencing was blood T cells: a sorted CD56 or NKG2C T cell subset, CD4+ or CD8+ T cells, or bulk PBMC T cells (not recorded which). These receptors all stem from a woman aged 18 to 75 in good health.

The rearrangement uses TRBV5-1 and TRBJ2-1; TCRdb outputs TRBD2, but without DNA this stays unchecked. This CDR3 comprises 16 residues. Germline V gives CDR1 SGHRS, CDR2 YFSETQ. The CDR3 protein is CASSLGAAGTYNEQFF.

The CDR3 spells CASSIRTSGSFYEQYF. V gene TRBV19 combines with J gene TRBJ2-7; TCRdb calls TRBD2, which cannot be checked without DNA. CDR1 is LNHDA, CDR2 SQIVND, per germline (reference sequence). This CDR3 is 16 amino acids long.

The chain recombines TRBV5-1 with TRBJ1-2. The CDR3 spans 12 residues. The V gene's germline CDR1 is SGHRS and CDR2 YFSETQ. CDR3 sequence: CASSLGQNGYTF.

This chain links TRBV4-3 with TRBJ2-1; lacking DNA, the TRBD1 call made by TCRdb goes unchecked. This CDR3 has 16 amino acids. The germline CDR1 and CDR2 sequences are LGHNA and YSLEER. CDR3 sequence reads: CASSREGTSSYNEQFF.

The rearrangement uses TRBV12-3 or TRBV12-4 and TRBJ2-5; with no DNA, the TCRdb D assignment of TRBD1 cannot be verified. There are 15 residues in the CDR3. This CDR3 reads CASSLDRGRDETQYF.

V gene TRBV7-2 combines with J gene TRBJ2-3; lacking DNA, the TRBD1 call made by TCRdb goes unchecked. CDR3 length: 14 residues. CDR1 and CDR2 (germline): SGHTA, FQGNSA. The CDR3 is CASSWTAPTDTQYF.

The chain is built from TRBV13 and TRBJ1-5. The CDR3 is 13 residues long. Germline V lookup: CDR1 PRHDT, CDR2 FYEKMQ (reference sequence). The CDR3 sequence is CASSKYGNQPQHF.

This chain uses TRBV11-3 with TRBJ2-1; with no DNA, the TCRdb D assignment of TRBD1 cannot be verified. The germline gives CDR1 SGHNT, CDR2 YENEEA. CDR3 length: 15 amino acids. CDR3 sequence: CASSTRTGRPNEQFF.

The CDR3 sequence is CASDRGNTDTQYF. The rearrangement joins TRBV12-3 or TRBV12-4 to TRBJ2-3; TCRdb's D gene call, TRBD1, goes unchecked for lack of DNA. The CDR3 runs to 13 residues.

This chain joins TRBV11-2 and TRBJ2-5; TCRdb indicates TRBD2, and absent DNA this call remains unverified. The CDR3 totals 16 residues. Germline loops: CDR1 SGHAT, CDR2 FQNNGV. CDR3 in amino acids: CASSLASEAPQETQYF.

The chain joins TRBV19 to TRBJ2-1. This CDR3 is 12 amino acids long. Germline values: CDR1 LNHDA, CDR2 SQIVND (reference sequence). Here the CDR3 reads CASSMSWNEQFF. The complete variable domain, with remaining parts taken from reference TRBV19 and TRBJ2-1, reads DGGITQSPKYLFRKEGQNVTLSCEQNLNHDAMYWYRQDPGQGLRLIYYSQIVNDFQKGDIAEGYSVSREKKESFPLTVTSAQKNPTAFYLCASSMSWNEQFFGPGTRLTVL.

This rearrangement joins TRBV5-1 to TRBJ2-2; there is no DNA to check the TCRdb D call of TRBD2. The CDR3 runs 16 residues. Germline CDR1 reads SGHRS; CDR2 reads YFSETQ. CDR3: CASSLTGTTNTGELFF. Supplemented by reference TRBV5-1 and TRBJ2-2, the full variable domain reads KAGVTQTPRYLIKTRGQQVTLSCSPISGHRSVSWYQQTPGQGLQFLFEYFSETQRNKGNFPGRFSGRQFSNSRSEMNVSTLELGDSALYLCASSLTGTTNTGELFFGEGSRLTVL.

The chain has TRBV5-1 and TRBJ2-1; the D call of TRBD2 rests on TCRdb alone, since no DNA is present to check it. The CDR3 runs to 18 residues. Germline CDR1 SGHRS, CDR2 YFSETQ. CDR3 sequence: CASSWGTSGVRSYNEQFF.

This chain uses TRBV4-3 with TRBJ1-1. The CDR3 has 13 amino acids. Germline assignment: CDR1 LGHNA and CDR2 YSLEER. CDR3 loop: CASSQGGYTEAFF.

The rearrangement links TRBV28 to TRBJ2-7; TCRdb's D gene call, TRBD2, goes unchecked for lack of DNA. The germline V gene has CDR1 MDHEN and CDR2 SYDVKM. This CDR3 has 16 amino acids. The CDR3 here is CASSFPLSGRAHEQYF.